A single sample is the source of the 21 T cell receptor beta chains below, sequenced in a study of T cell responses to AZD1222 COVID-19 vaccine. Measured with immunoSEQ multiplex PCR; TCRdb has only the in-frame clones, and not every one. The repertoire includes approximately 64,000 clones, about four fifths of them detected once, and about a tenth sits in the top ten. The starting material was peripheral blood, obtained on day 0 of AZD1222 vaccination. Receptors were obtained from an adult in good health.

In regard to this clone: Other DNA sequences of this sample code for an identical CDR3. This chain joins TRBV6-5 and TRBJ1-4; 9 nucleotides agree with TRBD1. Trimming removed 5 bases from V and 2 bases from J; junction bases left unmatched: 3. Germline V gene lookup returns CDR1 MNHEY and CDR2 SVGAGI. The CDR3 spans 15 residues. CDR3 protein: CASSRDRVTNEKLFF. The DNA for the CDR3 is TGTGCCAGCAGTAGGGACAGGGTCACTAATGAAAAACTGTTTTTT.

The V gene is TRBV20-1, the J gene TRBJ2-7, with no clear D. V lost 6 bases to trimming and J lost 2 bases, with 8 bases between them. This CDR3 region has 11 residues. Germline CDR1 reads DFQATT; CDR2 reads SNEGSKA (reference sequence). CDR3 DNA: TGCAGTGCGGGTACAACCTACGAGCAGTACTTC. It encodes CSAGTTYEQYF.

The chain joins TRBV10-3 to TRBJ2-5; TRBD2 might be the D (6 bases). CDR3 size: 13 residues. Germline CDR1 ENHRY, CDR2 SYGVKD. V lost 8 bases and J lost 5, with 15 bases in between. CDR3 protein: CAIGGSGAETQYF. CDR3 coding DNA: TGTGCCATCGGGGGGAGTGGCGCGGAGACCCAGTACTTC.

The rearrangement links TRBV28 to TRBJ2-1, with a possible D match to TRBD2 (6 bases). Trimming removed 3 bases at V and 8 bases at J, with 11 bases between. This CDR3 has 13 residues. Germline V CDR1 and CDR2: MDHEN, SYDVKM. The CDR3, as DNA: TGTGCCAGCAGTTTCCCCAGACTAGATGAGCAGTTCTTC. This gives the protein CASSFPRLDEQFF.

The V gene is TRBV4-3, the J gene TRBJ2-3; TRBD1 matches 7 bases. Germline-derived CDR1 and CDR2 are LGHNA and YSLEER. The CDR3 consists of 17 residues. The V gene end was trimmed by 0 bases and the J gene end by 4 bases; junction bases not matched to a gene: 10. CDR3 region: CASSQDGQADGADTQYF. CDR3 bases: TGCGCCAGCAGCCAAGACGGACAGGCCGACGGGGCAGATACGCAGTATTTT.

This sequence joins TRBV28 and TRBJ1-2, with a possible D match to TRBD1 (5 bases). The length of the CDR3 is 14 residues. Germline-derived CDR1 and CDR2 are MDHEN and SYDVKM. V was shortened by 6 bases and J by 5 bases, with 16 bases between the two germline ends. CDR3 sequence: CASSQSGRVYGYTF. The DNA of the CDR3 is TGTGCCAGCAGCCAGTCGGGCAGGGTTTATGGCTACACCTTC.

V gene TRBV13 combines with J gene TRBJ2-1; 13 bases match TRBD2. V lost 3 bases, J lost 9 bases, and 5 bases stayed unmatched. Germline CDR1 PRHDT, CDR2 FYEKMQ (reference sequence). The CDR3 extends over 15 amino acids. The CDR3: CASSFGTSGEGEQFF. CDR3 bases: TGTGCCAGCAGCTTTGGGACTAGCGGGGAGGGTGAGCAGTTCTTC.

The V and J genes are TRBV5-6 and TRBJ2-7; D might be TRBD2 (7 bases). The length of the CDR3 is 16 residues. Trimming stripped 0 bases from V and 5 bases from J, with 18 bases between. CDR1 is SGHDT and CDR2 is YYEEEE in the germline V gene. CDR3 DNA sequence: TGTGCCAGCAGCTTGGCAGGCATAGGGGGGAGGGACGAGCAGTACTTC. Encoded protein: CASSLAGIGGRDEQYF. Full variable domain (remainder filled in from reference TRBV5-6 and TRBJ2-7): DAGVTQSPTHLIKTRGQQVTLRCSPKSGHDTVSWYQQALGQGPQFIFQYYEEEERQRGNFPDRFSGHQFPNYSSELNVNALLLGDSALYLCASSLAGIGGRDEQYFGPGTRLTVT.

This clone was observed once. The chain uses TRBV27 and TRBJ1-1; 8 nucleotides match TRBD1. Germline CDR1 reads MNHEY; CDR2 reads SMNVEV (reference sequence). The CDR3 runs to 15 residues. The junction had 6 bases not matched to a gene; V was cut back by 4 bases and J by 2 bases. CDR3 sequence (DNA): TGTGCCAGCAGTTCGACAGGGGAGTATAACACTGAAGCTTTCTTT. Translated, it gives CASSSTGEYNTEAFF.

The CDR3 DNA reads as TGTGCCTGGAGCAGGGGCGGAGGGGGCGACACCGGGGAGCTGTTTTTT. Its translation: CAWSRGGGGDTGELFF. This rearrangement joins TRBV30 to TRBJ2-2, with TRBD1 as a possible D gene (7 bases). Trimming pared 3 bases from V and 3 bases from J, leaving 17 bases between. The CDR3 sequence is 16 residues long. Germline V CDR1 and CDR2: GTSNPN, SVGIG (reference sequence).

The V call is TRBV2, the J call TRBJ1-5; D possibly corresponds to TRBD1 (5 bases). This CDR3 contains 16 residues. V dropped 0 bases and J dropped 6 bases, with 15 bases sitting between them. CDR1 SNHLY and CDR2 FYNNEI come from the germline V gene. CDR3: CASSEAGMRGSQPQHF. CDR3 bases: TGTGCCAGCAGTGAAGCGGGGATGAGGGGTTCTCAGCCCCAGCATTTT.

The rearrangement links TRBV18 to TRBJ1-4, with D unclear. Trimming stripped 8 bases from V and 0 bases from J, with 10 bases between. In germline, CDR1 is KGHSH, CDR2 LQKENI. The length of the CDR3 is 14 residues. CDR3: CASRLAATNEKLFF. CDR3 DNA sequence: TGTGCCAGCCGTTTGGCCGCAACTAATGAAAAACTGTTTTTT.

The CDR3 sequence is CASSLEFWGEGARNSPLHF. The CDR3 nucleotides read TGTGCCAGCAGCTTAGAATTTTGGGGCGAAGGGGCCAGAAATTCACCCCTCCACTTT. The J gene is TRBJ1-6, the V gene TRBV7-9; a weak D match, TRBD1 (5 bases). V was cut by 1 base and J by 7 bases, with 23 bases left in between. This CDR3 is 19 amino acids long. The V gene's germline CDR1 is SEHNR and CDR2 FQNEAQ (reference sequence).

This clone was detected many times. The genes are TRBV7-9 and TRBJ1-2, with unresolved D. The CDR3 runs 14 residues. Trimming removed 3 bases at V and 4 bases at J, with 12 bases between. Germline V gene lookup returns CDR1 SEHNR and CDR2 FQNEAQ (reference sequence). CDR3 in DNA: TGTGCCAGCAGCTTGTCCAGATCCGGCTATGGCTACACCTTC. It translates to CASSLSRSGYGYTF.

The chain joins TRBV7-2 to TRBJ1-3; D gene uncertain. The CDR3 runs 16 residues. The V end lost 4 bases, the J end lost 1 base, and 14 bases lay between the germline ends. CDR1 and CDR2 (germline): SGHTA, FQGNSA. The CDR3 here is CASSWNAGGSGNTIYF. As DNA, the CDR3 is TGTGCCAGCAGCTGGAATGCGGGAGGTTCTGGAAACACCATATATTTT.

This chain uses TRBV9 with TRBJ2-3; 10 nucleotides match TRBD1. This CDR3 is 18 amino acids long. The germline V gene encodes CDR1 SGDLS and CDR2 YYNGEE. Trimming at V came to 4 bases and at J to 2 bases, leaving 13 bases not matched to a gene. CDR3 residues: CASSPHLLTGGYTDTQYF. For the CDR3, the DNA is TGTGCCAGCAGCCCCCACCTTTTGACAGGGGGCTACACAGATACGCAGTATTTT.

This sequence joins TRBV30 and TRBJ1-2; the D gene is possibly TRBD1 (5 bases). The CDR3 consists of 13 residues. Trimming cost V 0 bases and J 7 bases, with 12 bases left between them. Germline V lookup: CDR1 GTSNPN, CDR2 SVGIG (reference sequence). DNA of the CDR3: TGTGCCTGGAGTGTGGGGCAGGGCTCTGGCTACACCTTC. The encoded protein is CAWSVGQGSGYTF. Full variable domain (remainder filled in from reference TRBV30 and TRBJ1-2): SQTIHQWPATLVQPVGSPLSLECTVEGTSNPNLYWYRQAAGRGLQLLFYSVGIGQISSEVPQNLSASRPQDRQFILSSKKLLLSDSGFYLCAWSVGQGSGYTFGSGTRLTVV.

V usage is TRBV19 and J usage is TRBJ1-3, with TRBD1 identical over 7 bases. V dropped 9 bases and J dropped 4; count of bases not matched to a gene: 3. The germline gives CDR1 LNHDA, CDR2 SQIVND (reference sequence). This CDR3 spans 12 amino acids. The CDR3 coding sequence is TGTGCCAGAAAGGGGGCGGGAAACACCATATATTTT. This gives the protein CARKGAGNTIYF.

The CDR3 is CASAPNSGADTQYF. CDR3 DNA sequence: TGTGCCAGCGCTCCCAATTCCGGGGCAGATACGCAGTATTTT. This chain uses TRBV2 with TRBJ2-3; D possibly corresponds to TRBD2 (5 bases). V gave up 8 bases and J gave up 4 bases, with 16 bases separating them. Germline CDR1 is SNHLY and CDR2 is FYNNEI. The CDR3 consists of 14 residues.

The chain joins TRBV4-2 to TRBJ2-1; 9 positions agree with TRBD2. V was pared by 6 bases and J by 6 bases, with 9 bases of the junction left unmatched. Germline loops: CDR1 LGHNA, CDR2 YNFKEQ. CDR3 length: 15 amino acids. This CDR3 is CASSALAGFFNEQFF. The CDR3 DNA reads as TGTGCCAGCAGTGCCCTAGCGGGGTTTTTCAATGAGCAGTTCTTC.

This clone was counted once. This chain uses TRBV7-2 with TRBJ1-1; TRBD1 might be the D (5 bases). This CDR3 region has 14 residues. Germline values: CDR1 SGHTA, CDR2 FQGNSA. Deletions cut 5 bases from V and 1 base from J, with 11 bases between. The CDR3 loop is CASSVLGGNTEAFF. CDR3 nucleotide sequence: TGTGCCAGCAGCGTCCTTGGGGGGAACACTGAAGCTTTCTTT.